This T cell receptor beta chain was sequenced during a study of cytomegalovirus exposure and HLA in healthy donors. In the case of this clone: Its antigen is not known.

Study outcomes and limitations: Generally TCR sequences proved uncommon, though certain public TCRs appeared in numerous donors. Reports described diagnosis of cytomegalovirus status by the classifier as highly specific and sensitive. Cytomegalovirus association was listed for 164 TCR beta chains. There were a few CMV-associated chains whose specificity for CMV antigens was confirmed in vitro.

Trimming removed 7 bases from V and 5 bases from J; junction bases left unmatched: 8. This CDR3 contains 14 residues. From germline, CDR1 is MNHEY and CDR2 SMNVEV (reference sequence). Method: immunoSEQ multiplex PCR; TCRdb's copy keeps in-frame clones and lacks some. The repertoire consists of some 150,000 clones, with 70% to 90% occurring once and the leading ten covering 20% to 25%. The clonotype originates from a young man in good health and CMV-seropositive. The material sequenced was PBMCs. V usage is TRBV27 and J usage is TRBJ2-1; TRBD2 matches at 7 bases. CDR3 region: CASNHRLADNEQFF. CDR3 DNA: TGTGCCAGCAACCATAGGCTAGCGGACAATGAGCAGTTCTTC.